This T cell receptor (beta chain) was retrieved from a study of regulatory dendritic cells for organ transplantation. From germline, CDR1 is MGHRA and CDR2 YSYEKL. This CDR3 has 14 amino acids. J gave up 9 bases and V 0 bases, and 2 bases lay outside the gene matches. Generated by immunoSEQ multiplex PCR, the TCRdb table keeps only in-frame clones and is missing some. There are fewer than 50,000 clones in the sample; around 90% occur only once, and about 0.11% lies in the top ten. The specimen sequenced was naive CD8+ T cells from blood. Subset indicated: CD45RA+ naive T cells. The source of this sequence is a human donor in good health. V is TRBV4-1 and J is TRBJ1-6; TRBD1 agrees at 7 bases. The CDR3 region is CASSQEHRGSPLHF. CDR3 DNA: TGCGCCAGCAGCCAAGAACACAGGGGTTCACCCCTCCACTTT.